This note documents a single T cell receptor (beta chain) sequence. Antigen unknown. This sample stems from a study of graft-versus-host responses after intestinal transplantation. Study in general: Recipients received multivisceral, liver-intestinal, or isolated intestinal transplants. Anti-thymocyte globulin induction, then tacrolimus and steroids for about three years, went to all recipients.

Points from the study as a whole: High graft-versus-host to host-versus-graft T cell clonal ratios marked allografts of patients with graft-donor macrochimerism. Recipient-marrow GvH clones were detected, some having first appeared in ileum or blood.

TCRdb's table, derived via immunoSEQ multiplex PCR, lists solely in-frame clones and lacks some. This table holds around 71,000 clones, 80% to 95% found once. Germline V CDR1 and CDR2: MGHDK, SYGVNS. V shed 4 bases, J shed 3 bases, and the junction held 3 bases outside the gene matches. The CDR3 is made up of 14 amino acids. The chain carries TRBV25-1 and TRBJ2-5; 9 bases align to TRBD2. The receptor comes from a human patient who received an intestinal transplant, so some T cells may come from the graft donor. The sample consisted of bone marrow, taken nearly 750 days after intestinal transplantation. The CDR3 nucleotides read TGTGCCAGCAGTGTGCGCGGGGGGGAAGAGACCCAGTACTTC. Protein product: CASSVRGGEETQYF.